This T cell receptor beta chain originates from a study of cytomegalovirus exposure and HLA in healthy donors. Findings of the study overall: Reports credit the classifier with highly specific, highly sensitive diagnosis of cytomegalovirus status. The CMV antigen specificity of a few CMV-associated chains was confirmed through in vitro analysis. Most TCR sequences were rare, but some public TCRs occurred in many donors. The authors enumerated around 150 TCR beta chains as linked to cytomegalovirus.

Here immunoSEQ multiplex PCR was the method, and the copy in TCRdb shows in-frame clones only, minus some. The sample has about 360,000 clones, roughly 90% seen once. With regard to this clone: Its cognate antigen is unknown.

This CDR3 is built from 13 residues. The V end was cut by 1 base, the J end by 8 bases, with 11 bases between. CDR1 is SGHTA, CDR2 FQGNSA, per germline. The TCR originated in a woman in her late teens or twenties in good health and CMV-seronegative. Sequenced input: PBMCs. This chain joins TRBV7-2 and TRBJ1-2; no reliable D call. Written as DNA, the CDR3 is TGTGCCAGCAGCTTAGAATCTCTATGGGGCTACACCTTC. Its protein is CASSLESLWGYTF.